This T cell receptor beta chain was observed in a study of cytomegalovirus exposure and HLA in healthy donors. Study results and caveats: The authors confirmed in vitro that three CMV-associated chains were specific for CMV antigens. Data from an earlier analysis indicated that most TCR beta V segments were productive either about 87% or about 30% of the time.

Per germline, CDR1 MNHEY and CDR2 SVGAGI. This CDR3 comprises 15 residues. V dropped 0 bases and J dropped 4; count of bases not matched to a gene: 5. The donors comprised healthy bone marrow donors. 13 Jbeta primers and 60 Vbeta primers were used for the PCR. Original data processing: As a later analysis found, there were 70 million to 100 million unique TCR beta chains, of which roughly 11 million were shared. Produced via immunoSEQ multiplex PCR; TCRdb's table is partial and in-frame only. Clonal size and the V and J genes are those of that table, whereas D and trimming came from the DNA. The data show roughly 200,000 clones, around 84% seen once. About this clone itself: Its target is unknown.

The sequenced material came from PBMCs. The receptor was derived from a middle-aged man in good health and CMV-seropositive. The chain combines TRBV6-5 with TRBJ2-7, with TRBD1 matching 8 bases. Here the CDR3 reads CASSYSSGDRYEQYF. In DNA form, the CDR3 reads TGTGCCAGCAGTTACTCTTCAGGGGACAGGTACGAGCAGTACTTC.